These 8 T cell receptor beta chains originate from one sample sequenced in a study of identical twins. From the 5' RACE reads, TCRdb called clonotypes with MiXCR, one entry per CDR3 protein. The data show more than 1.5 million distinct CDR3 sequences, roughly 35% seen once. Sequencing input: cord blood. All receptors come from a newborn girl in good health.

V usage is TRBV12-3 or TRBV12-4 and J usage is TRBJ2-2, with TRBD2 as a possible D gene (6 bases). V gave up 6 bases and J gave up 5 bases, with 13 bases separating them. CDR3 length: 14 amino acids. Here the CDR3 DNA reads TGTGCCAGCAGATTGGAGGGCCGTACCGGGGAGCTGTTTTTT. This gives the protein CASRLEGRTGELFF.

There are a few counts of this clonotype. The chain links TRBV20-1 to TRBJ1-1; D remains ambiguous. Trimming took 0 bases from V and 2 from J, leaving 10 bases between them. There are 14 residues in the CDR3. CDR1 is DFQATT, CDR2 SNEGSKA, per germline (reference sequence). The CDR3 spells CSARDWQINTEAFF. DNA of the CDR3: TGCAGTGCTAGAGATTGGCAGATTAACACTGAAGCTTTCTTT.

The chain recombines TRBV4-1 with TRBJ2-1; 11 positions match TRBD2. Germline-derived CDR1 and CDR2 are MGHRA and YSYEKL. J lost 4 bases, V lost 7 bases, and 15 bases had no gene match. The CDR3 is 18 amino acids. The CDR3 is CASNRTVAGGPLYNEQFF. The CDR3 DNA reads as TGCGCCAGCAACCGGACAGTAGCGGGGGGGCCCTTATACAATGAGCAGTTCTTC.

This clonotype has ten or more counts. The CDR3 sequence: CASSSAGELAVYEQYF. The CDR3 region has the DNA TGTGCCAGCAGTTCCGCGGGGGAATTAGCGGTCTACGAGCAGTACTTC. This chain connects TRBV27 to TRBJ2-7; 7 bases agree with TRBD2. Germline values: CDR1 MNHEY, CDR2 SMNVEV (reference sequence). V lost 4 bases and J lost 3; bases outside the gene matches: 12. This CDR3 is 16 amino acids long.

This CDR3 reads CASSYPLAGGRDTQYF. The CDR3 region has the DNA TGTGCCAGCAGTTACCCTCTAGCGGGGGGCCGGGATACGCAGTATTTT. V and J are TRBV6-6 and TRBJ2-3; TRBD2 matches 11 bases. The CDR3 spans 16 residues. V trimming: 2 bases; J trimming: 6 bases; junction bases outside the gene matches: 7. Germline-derived CDR1 and CDR2 are MNHNY and SVGAGI (reference sequence).

The CDR3 DNA reads as TGTGCCAGCAGCCTCGGGTCTGCGGGCAATCAGCCCCAGCATTTT. Translating gives CASSLGSAGNQPQHF. V is TRBV7-9 and J is TRBJ1-5; D remains unclear. CDR3 length: 15 residues. The germline gives CDR1 SEHNR, CDR2 FQNEAQ (reference sequence). V was cut by 5 bases and J by 2 bases, with 13 bases left in between.

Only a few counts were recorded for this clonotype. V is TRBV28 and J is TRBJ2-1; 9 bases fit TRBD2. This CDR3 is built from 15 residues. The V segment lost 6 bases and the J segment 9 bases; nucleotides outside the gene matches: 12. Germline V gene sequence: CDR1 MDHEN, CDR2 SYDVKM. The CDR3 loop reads CASREREVGIGEQFF. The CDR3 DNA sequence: TGTGCCAGCAGGGAGCGGGAGGTGGGCATCGGTGAGCAGTTCTTC.

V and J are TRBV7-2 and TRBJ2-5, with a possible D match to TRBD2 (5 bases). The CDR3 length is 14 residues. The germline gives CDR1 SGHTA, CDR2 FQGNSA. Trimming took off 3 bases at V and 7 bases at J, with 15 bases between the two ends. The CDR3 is CASSLRLAAVTQYF. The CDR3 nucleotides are TGTGCCAGCAGCTTGAGGCTAGCCGCCGTGACCCAGTACTTC.